The entry that follows covers one T cell receptor beta chain sequence. Profiled with immunoSEQ multiplex PCR; TCRdb holds only in-frame clones, not every one. The sample has 150,000 to 180,000 clones; about 90% are singletons. The data are from a study of blood T cell repertoires in COVID-19. About the study: Collection of acute and convalescent COVID-19 samples took place in the United States, Italy and Spain. T cells, B-cell-depleted T cells, or PBMCs provided the cDNA or gDNA that served as material.

Trimming removed 0 bases from V and 1 base from J, with 16 bases in between. From germline, CDR1 is ENHRY and CDR2 SYGVKD. The CDR3 runs to 18 residues. This TCR was sampled from a man aged 50 to 59 with acute or convalescent COVID-19. V and J are TRBV10-3 and TRBJ2-1; D is possibly TRBD2 (7 bases). Material for sequencing was peripheral blood. The DNA for the CDR3 is TGTGCCATCAGTGAGTCGAGGGGGGGCGGGAATTCCTACAATGAGCAGTTCTTC. It is translated as CAISESRGGGNSYNEQFF.